Shown below are 7 T cell receptor beta chains from a single sample sequenced in a study of T-cell reconstitution after alpha-beta-depleted transplantation in children. Unique molecular identifiers were incorporated during preparation of the TCRbeta library. MiXCR, applied by TCRdb to the PCR reads, yields one record per CDR3 protein. The table lists approximately 400,000 distinct CDR3 sequences, about a sixth of them singletons, with roughly 27% in the top ten. The starting material was PBMCs, mostly from graft donor cells, obtained 360 days after TCRalphabeta/CD19-depleted stem cell transplant. These receptors all come from a boy younger than two who had a stem cell transplant for Wiskott-Aldrich syndrome, so the T cells may come from the graft donor.

This chain links TRBV30 with TRBJ2-1, with D uncertain. The CDR3 totals 13 residues. Trimming shortened V by 2 bases and J by 9 bases, and 14 bases separated the two germline ends. Germline V gives CDR1 GTSNPN, CDR2 SVGIG (reference sequence). CDR3 residues: CAWSSLLATEQFF. The CDR3 DNA follows: TGTGCCTGGAGTTCACTTTTGGCGACTGAGCAGTTCTTC.

This clonotype was recorded a few times. The V and J genes are TRBV29-1 and TRBJ2-7; TRBD2 matches 8 bases. CDR3 length: 13 residues. CDR1 and CDR2 (germline): SQVTM, ANQGSEA. The junction had 4 bases not matched to a gene; V was cut back by 6 bases and J by 0 bases. The CDR3 here is CSVRLAPSYEQYF. CDR3 DNA: TGCAGCGTCCGACTAGCGCCCTCCTACGAGCAGTACTTC.

The chain has TRBV7-2 and TRBJ2-5; D gene uncertain. This CDR3 has 15 residues. Trimming removed 1 base from V and 4 bases from J, with 13 bases in between. Per the germline V gene, CDR1 is SGHTA and CDR2 is FQGNSA. CDR3 in amino acids: CASSLVARERETQYF. For the CDR3, the DNA is TGTGCCAGCAGCTTAGTGGCTAGGGAACGAGAGACCCAGTACTTC.

The chain carries TRBV5-1 and TRBJ1-4; D not resolved. Trimming removed 0 bases from V and 7 bases from J, with 16 bases in between. This CDR3 spans 16 amino acids. CDR1 is SGHRS and CDR2 is YFSETQ in the germline V gene. CDR3 region: CASSLDGGNLGEKLFF. CDR3 sequence (DNA): TGCGCCAGCAGCTTGGATGGAGGGAATTTGGGTGAAAAACTGTTTTTT.

V and J are TRBV30 and TRBJ2-1, with 8 bases that match TRBD2. The germline V gene encodes CDR1 GTSNPN and CDR2 SVGIG (reference sequence). The J segment lost 4 bases and the V segment lost 3 bases, leaving 11 bases of the junction unmatched. This CDR3 has 16 residues. The DNA for the CDR3 is TGTGCCTGGAGCCTGAGCGGGAGTAGGAGATACAATGAGCAGTTCTTC. This sequence encodes CAWSLSGSRRYNEQFF.

This clonotype turned up a few times. This chain connects TRBV30 to TRBJ1-1; 10 bases map to TRBD1. CDR1 is GTSNPN, CDR2 SVGIG, per germline (reference sequence). V lost 1 base to trimming and J lost 11 bases; unmatched junction nucleotides: 7. CDR3 length: 13 amino acids. DNA for the CDR3: TGTGCCTGGAGTGGGGACAGGGGTTATATGGCTTTCTTT. Its protein is CAWSGDRGYMAFF.

This rearrangement joins TRBV7-8 to TRBJ2-3; D may be TRBD1 (6 bases). Trimming took off 5 bases at V and 6 bases at J, with 18 bases between the two ends. The CDR3 covers 15 residues. The germline V gene has CDR1 SGHVS and CDR2 FQNEAQ. This CDR3 is CASSPSTGRGDTQYF. Here the CDR3 DNA reads TGTGCCAGCAGCCCCTCGACAGGAAGAGGGGATACGCAGTATTTT.